This T cell receptor (beta chain) was identified during a study of CD8+ T cells in alopecia areata. About the research overall: The duration of tofacitinib was 6 to 18 months, with 6 months off drug afterward. Study outcomes and limitations: Alopecia totalis/universalis scalp especially showed more expanded CD8+ clones than normal scalp.

In each case, RNA was isolated and then reverse transcribed into cDNA as the sequencing template. Profiled with immunoSEQ multiplex PCR; TCRdb holds only in-frame clones, not every one. The data hold around 250,000 clones, with roughly 69% observed a single time. CDR3 size: 13 residues. With 4 bases removed from V and 3 bases from J, the gap between germline ends came to 10 bases. CDR1 and CDR2 from the germline V gene are GTSNPN and SVGIG (reference sequence). This clone has a handful of counts. Its antigen is unknown. PBMCs were stained for CD3, CD4 and CD8, and CD4+ and CD8+ T cells were sorted. Sequences were derived from CD4+ T cells sorted from blood, sampled at week 0. The chain has TRBV30 and TRBJ2-1; D assignment may be TRBD1 or TRBD2 (6 bases each). This sequence was found in a human donor with alopecia areata. This chain's CDR3 is CAWTGGHYNEQFF. The CDR3 DNA is TGTGCCTGGACCGGGGGACACTACAATGAGCAGTTCTTC.